This T cell receptor beta chain was obtained from a study of early T cells in non-severe SARS-CoV-2 infection. Study background: Bulk RNA isolated from unsorted whole blood underwent sequencing; chains were not paired.

Unique molecular identifier tags were affixed to discrete cDNA molecules. TCRdb reprocessed the 5' RACE reads via MiXCR and lists one record per CDR3 protein. The sample includes some 57,000 distinct CDR3 sequences, 8.7% of them seen just once. The CDR3 has 13 amino acids. V shed 3 bases and J 5 bases; nucleotides not matched to a gene: 6. CDR1 DFQATT and CDR2 SNEGSKA come from the germline V gene (reference sequence). This receptor was obtained from an adult who was a healthcare worker with PCR-confirmed SARS-CoV-2 infection or an uninfected control (not recorded which). Specimen: whole blood, collected at baseline. The chain recombines TRBV20-1 with TRBJ1-2, with 7 positions matching TRBD1. The CDR3, as DNA: TGCAGTGCTAGCACAACAGGGGTGTATGGCTACACCTTC. Its protein is CSASTTGVYGYTF.